This T cell receptor beta chain derives from a study of OX40 agonist ivuxolimab in advanced cancers. Study summary: In this cohort, patients received ivuxolimab, an agonistic anti-OX40 (CD134) antibody.

Germline-derived CDR1 and CDR2 are SGHDT and YYEEEE. The V and J ends lost 0 bases and 6 bases, in that order; junction bases with no gene match: 12. This CDR3 spans 17 amino acids. Only in-frame clones appear in the TCRdb table, and some are missing; sequencing was by immunoSEQ multiplex PCR. The repertoire holds more than 30,000 clones, with 70% to 90% as singletons. This sample comprised CD4+ or CD8+ T cells sorted from blood, obtained in a trial of the OX40 agonist ivuxolimab. This chain links TRBV5-6 with TRBJ2-3, with TRBD2 matching over 8 bases. This TCR was sampled from an adult with an advanced solid tumor such as melanoma, head and neck, liver or kidney cancer. The CDR3 protein is CASSLAPDRGGPDTQYF. The DNA for the CDR3 is TGTGCCAGCAGCTTGGCCCCAGATCGGGGGGGGCCGGATACGCAGTATTTT.